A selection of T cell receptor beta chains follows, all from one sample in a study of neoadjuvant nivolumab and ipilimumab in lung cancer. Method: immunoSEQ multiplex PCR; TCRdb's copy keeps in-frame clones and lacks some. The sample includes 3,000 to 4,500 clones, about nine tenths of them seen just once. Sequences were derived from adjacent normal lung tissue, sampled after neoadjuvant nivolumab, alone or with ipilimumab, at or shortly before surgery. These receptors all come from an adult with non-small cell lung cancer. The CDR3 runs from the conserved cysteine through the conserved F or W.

CASSFIGSSNQPQHF	15	TRBJ1-5	TRBV28
CASSLGSGKSYEQYF	15	TRBJ2-7	TRBV7-8
CASSFMDGTEAFF	13	TRBJ1-1	TRBV28
CASSLRTGSYGYTF	14	TRBJ1-2	TRBV5-5
CASSFGKGTEAFF	13	TRBJ1-1	TRBV5-1
CASGQPNTEAFF	12	TRBJ1-1	TRBV9
CASSLGTLAGAKDTQYF	17	TRBJ2-3	TRBV11-3
CASSLEPSTTPTGYSYEQYF	20	TRBJ2-7	TRBV11-3
CASSLALHYNEQFF	14	TRBJ2-1	TRBV11-1
CASSRTWGGVGTEAFF	16	TRBJ1-1	TRBV16
CASSLIGDNQPQHF	14	TRBJ1-5	TRBV27
CASTPLAGDNEQFF	14	TRBJ2-1	TRBV10-2
CASSLHSYGYTF	12	TRBJ1-2	TRBV5-4
CASSIRAGIRDYEQYF	16	TRBJ2-7	TRBV4-1
CASTQIHEQYF	11	TRBJ2-7	TRBV2
CASSYGVVTEQYF	13	TRBJ2-7	TRBV6-5
CASSVPGGGYGYTF	14	TRBJ1-2	TRBV6-1
CASSPEGLAGEDEQFF	16	TRBJ2-1	TRBV2
CASSYRRGSSGNTIYF	16	TRBJ1-3	TRBV5-4
CASLQGVNTEAFF	13	TRBJ1-1	TRBV6-1
CASSFTGKQFF	11	TRBJ2-1	TRBV6-5
CASSLTFSYEQYF	13	TRBJ2-7	TRBV7-9
CATSRVGYEGYTF	13	TRBJ1-2	TRBV15
CASSAYRLAGVRYNEQFF	18	TRBJ2-1	TRBV7-8
CASSSPGQSNYGYTF	15	TRBJ1-2	TRBV13
CASSLGRVSTDTQYF	15	TRBJ2-3	TRBV5-4
CSVCTDTEAFF	11	TRBJ1-1	TRBV29-1